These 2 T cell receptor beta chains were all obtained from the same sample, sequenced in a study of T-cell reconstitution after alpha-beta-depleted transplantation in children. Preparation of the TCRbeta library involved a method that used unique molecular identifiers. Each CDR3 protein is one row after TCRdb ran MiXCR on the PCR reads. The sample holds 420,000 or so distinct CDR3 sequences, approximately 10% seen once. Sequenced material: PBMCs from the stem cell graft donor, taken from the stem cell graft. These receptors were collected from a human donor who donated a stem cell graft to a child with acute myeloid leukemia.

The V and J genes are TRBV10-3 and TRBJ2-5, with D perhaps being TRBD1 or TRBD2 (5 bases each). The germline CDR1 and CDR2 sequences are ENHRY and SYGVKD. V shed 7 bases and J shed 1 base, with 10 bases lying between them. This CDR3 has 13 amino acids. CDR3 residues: CAIKTGPQETQYF. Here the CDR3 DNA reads TGTGCCATCAAAACGGGACCCCAAGAGACCCAGTACTTC.

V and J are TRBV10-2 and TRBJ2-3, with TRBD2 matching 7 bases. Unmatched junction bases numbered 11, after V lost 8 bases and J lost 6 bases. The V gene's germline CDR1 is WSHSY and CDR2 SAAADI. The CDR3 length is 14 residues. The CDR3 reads CASGRGSSADTQYF. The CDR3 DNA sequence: TGCGCCAGCGGGCGCGGGAGTTCAGCGGATACGCAGTATTTT.